Reported below is one TCR beta chain. Via MiXCR, TCRdb re-called the PCR reads. The table has roughly 6,500 clones, about 32% seen once. The V and J ends lost 0 bases and 2 bases respectively, with 12 bases between them. The CDR3 is made up of 16 amino acids. The V gene's germline CDR1 is SGHRS and CDR2 YFSETQ. This specimen belongs to a study of metastatic and nonmetastatic thyroid tumors. Every patient was untreated before thyroid surgery. The receptor was derived from a female donor with papillary thyroid cancer or a benign thyroid nodule (not recorded which). Some clones in this sample may be carry-over from other donors' samples. The sample taken for sequencing was tumor tissue. This chain connects TRBV5-1 to TRBJ1-3, with a weak D call TRBD1 (5 bases). The CDR3 region has the DNA TGCGCCAGCAGCTTGGAGCTGGGGGGTACTGGAAACACCATATATTTT. Its protein is CASSLELGGTGNTIYF.